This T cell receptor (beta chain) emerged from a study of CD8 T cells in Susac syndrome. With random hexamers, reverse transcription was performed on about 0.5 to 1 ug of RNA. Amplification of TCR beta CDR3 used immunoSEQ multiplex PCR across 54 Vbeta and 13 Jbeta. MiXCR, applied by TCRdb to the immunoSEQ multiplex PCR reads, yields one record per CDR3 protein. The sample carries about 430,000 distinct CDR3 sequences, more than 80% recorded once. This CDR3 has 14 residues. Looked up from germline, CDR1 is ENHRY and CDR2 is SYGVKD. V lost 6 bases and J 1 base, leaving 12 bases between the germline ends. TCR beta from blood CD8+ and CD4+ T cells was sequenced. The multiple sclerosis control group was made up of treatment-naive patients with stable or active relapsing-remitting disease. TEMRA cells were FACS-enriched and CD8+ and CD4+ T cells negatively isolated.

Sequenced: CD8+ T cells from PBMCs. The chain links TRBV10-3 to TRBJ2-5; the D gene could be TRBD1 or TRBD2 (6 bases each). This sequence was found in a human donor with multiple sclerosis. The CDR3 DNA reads TGTGCCATCAGGGCGGGACAAACCCAAGAGACCCAGTACTTC. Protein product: CAIRAGQTQETQYF.